The clone carrying this T cell receptor beta chain was observed a handful of times. TCRdb re-called the 5' RACE reads through MiXCR, storing one row per CDR3 protein. This table holds 1.5 million to 2 million distinct CDR3 sequences, around 33% found once. This sample is drawn from a study of identical twins. This CDR3 region has 15 residues. The ends were cut back, 0 bases at V and 0 bases at J, with 6 bases in the middle. Germline lookup yields CDR1 KGHDR and CDR2 SFDVKD. The receptor comes from a newborn girl in good health. The rearrangement joins TRBV24-1 to TRBJ2-3; D ambiguous. Sequencing used cord blood. CDR3 residues: CATSDLVKSTDTQYF. Written as DNA, the CDR3 is TGTGCCACCAGTGATTTGGTGAAAAGCACAGATACGCAGTATTTT.